These 5 T cell receptor beta chains share one sample of origin, sequenced in a study of radiation and T cells in renal cell carcinoma. Assay: immunoSEQ multiplex PCR; the TCRdb copy retains only in-frame clones and omits some. The sample includes 25,000 to 30,000 clones, roughly 80% of them seen just once. Time point: blood 2 weeks post-SBRT. Noted treatment: 15 Gy SBRT to primary tumor, nephrectomy 4 weeks later. Sequences were derived from blood, sampled from a patient whose treatment included radiotherapy and nephrectomy. Receptors originate from a man in his fifties or sixties with renal cell carcinoma.

This rearrangement joins TRBV11-2 to TRBJ1-5; D not certain. Germline values: CDR1 SGHAT, CDR2 FQNNGV. There are 13 residues in the CDR3. Trimming stripped 1 base from V and 5 bases from J, with 6 bases between. CDR3 nucleotides: TGTGCCAGCAGCTTAGGGCTAGATCAGCCCCAGCATTTT. This gives the protein CASSLGLDQPQHF.

The sample holds one count of this clone. This chain joins TRBV29-1 and TRBJ2-3, with D tentatively TRBD1 (6 bases). Per germline, CDR1 SQVTM and CDR2 ANQGSEA. Trimming stripped 6 bases from V and 0 bases from J, with 16 bases between. CDR3 length: 15 amino acids. CDR3 sequence: CSVYGTPESTDTQYF. Here the CDR3 DNA reads TGCAGCGTATACGGGACACCCGAAAGCACAGATACGCAGTATTTT.

This chain connects TRBV29-1 to TRBJ1-1, with 11 bases aligning to TRBD1. Trimming cost V 7 bases and J 0 bases; bases outside gene matches: 10. The length of the CDR3 is 16 residues. Per the germline V gene, CDR1 is SQVTM and CDR2 is ANQGSEA. CDR3 DNA sequence: TGCAGCGCCGAAGGACAGGGGGCGTTGATGAACACTGAAGCTTTCTTT. Translation gives CSAEGQGALMNTEAFF.

The chain employs TRBV7-8 and TRBJ1-4, with D unclear. Trimming took off 5 bases at V and 4 bases at J, with 8 bases between the two ends. CDR1 is SGHVS, CDR2 FQNEAQ, per germline. The CDR3 is made up of 13 amino acids. This CDR3 reads CASSLIGNEKLFF. CDR3 nucleotides: TGTGCCAGCAGCCTCATCGGTAATGAAAAACTGTTTTTT. The full variable domain, with the rest looked up from reference TRBV7-8 and TRBJ1-4, is GAGVSQSPRYKVAKRGQDVALRCDPISGHVSLFWYQQALGQGPEFLTYFQNEAQLDKSGLPSDRFFAERPEGSVSTLKIQRTQQEDSAVYLCASSLIGNEKLFFGSGTQLSVL.

The V call is TRBV7-6, the J call TRBJ2-7, with unresolved D. Germline CDR1 is SGHVS and CDR2 is FNYEAQ. CDR3 length: 14 amino acids. Deletions cut 1 base from V and 3 bases from J, with 10 bases between. The CDR3 DNA reads as TGTGCCAGCAGCTTAGGCGGCTGGAACTACGAGCAGTACTTC. This translates into CASSLGGWNYEQYF.